These 13 T cell receptor beta chains originate from one sample sequenced in a study of blood T cells in healthy people across ages. With a J-beta primer mix and a sample-barcoded 5' primer, a second PCR ran roughly 6 to 11 cycles. MiXCR was run by TCRdb on the 5' RACE reads, yielding one entry per CDR3 protein. Altogether around 1,000,000 distinct CDR3 sequences are present, almost 25% being singletons, with the ten largest covering less than 0.85%. These data also formed part of another study, on T cells of mothers and their children.

Source material: blood. The receptor set was obtained from a girl between 2 and 10 years old in good health.

The chain joins TRBV30 to TRBJ1-6; maybe TRBD1 (5 bases). Per germline, CDR1 GTSNPN and CDR2 SVGIG (reference sequence). Trimming removed 3 bases from V and 6 bases from J, with 9 bases in between. CDR3 length equals 13 residues. CDR3: CAWRTGGNSPLHF. The CDR3 DNA sequence: TGTGCCTGGAGAACAGGAGGTAATTCACCCCTCCACTTT.

This clonotype came up a few times. This chain links TRBV20-1 with TRBJ2-7; D perhaps matches TRBD2 (6 bases). The germline V gene has CDR1 DFQATT and CDR2 SNEGSKA (reference sequence). The CDR3 sequence is 15 residues long. The germline V and J ends were trimmed by 0 bases and 0 bases, with 12 bases remaining between them. The CDR3 protein is CSARDGDFSSYEQYF. For the CDR3, the DNA is TGCAGTGCTAGAGATGGGGACTTTAGCTCCTACGAGCAGTACTTC.

There are many counts of this clonotype. V and J are TRBV5-1 and TRBJ1-1, with D possibly matching TRBD1 (5 bases). Germline V gives CDR1 SGHRS, CDR2 YFSETQ. The CDR3 is 15 residues long. V dropped 4 bases and J dropped 1 base, with 14 bases sitting between them. The chain's CDR3 is CASSPAGTSNTEAFF. The CDR3 region has the DNA TGCGCCAGCAGCCCGGCAGGGACCTCGAACACTGAAGCTTTCTTT.

As concerns this clonotype: One end of the junction does not line up with germline, which may come from a read error. V is TRBV12-3 or TRBV12-4 and J is TRBJ2-3; D remains unclear. The CDR3 consists of 12 residues. CDR3 nucleotide sequence: TGTGCCAGCAGTTACAGCACAGATGCGCAGTATTTT. It encodes CASSYSTDAQYF.

This chain connects TRBV15 to TRBJ2-1, with TRBD2 matching over 8 bases. CDR1 is LNHNV, CDR2 YYDKDF, per germline (reference sequence). The CDR3 is 15 residues long. V was pared by 0 bases and J by 5 bases, with 3 bases of the junction left unmatched. The CDR3 region is CATSREAAGDNEQFF. CDR3 coding DNA: TGTGCCACCAGCAGAGAAGCAGCGGGGGACAATGAGCAGTTCTTC.

The chain employs TRBV12-3 or TRBV12-4 and TRBJ2-7; a possible D gene is TRBD2 (6 bases). V was cut by 2 bases and J by 3 bases, with 11 bases left in between. This CDR3 has 14 residues. The CDR3 sequence is CASSLLAGYYEQYF. In DNA form, the CDR3 reads TGTGCCAGCAGTTTACTCGCGGGGTACTACGAGCAGTACTTC.

This chain uses TRBV28 with TRBJ2-5, with TRBD1 identical over 12 bases. The end of the DNA aligns better with TRBJ2-7, so the J call may be wrong. Germline V gives CDR1 MDHEN, CDR2 SYDVKM. CDR3 length equals 15 residues. This CDR3 reads CASSMRGQGAGEQYF. The CDR3 DNA reads TGTGCCAGCAGTATGAGGGGACAGGGGGCCGGCGAGCAGTACTTC.

The chain combines TRBV12-3 or TRBV12-4 with TRBJ1-2, with TRBD1 identical over 8 bases. CDR3 length: 17 residues. Losses at the gene ends were 1 base for V and 7 bases for J; bases not matched to a gene: 14. CDR3: CASSLGADRGARFGYTF. As DNA, the CDR3 is TGTGCCAGCAGTTTAGGGGCCGACAGGGGAGCGCGATTTGGCTACACCTTC.

The chain links TRBV15 to TRBJ2-5, with 8 nucleotides matching TRBD2. The CDR3 is 17 amino acids. Germline loops: CDR1 LNHNV, CDR2 YYDKDF (reference sequence). The V and J ends lost 4 bases and 1 base, in that order; junction bases with no gene match: 11. In DNA, the CDR3 is TGTGCCACCAGCACCCTGCGCAGACGGGAGGGCCAAGAGACCCAGTACTTC. Its translation: CATSTLRRREGQETQYF.

The chain recombines TRBV5-1 with TRBJ2-3; 8 bases align to TRBD1. Losses at the gene ends were 7 bases for V and 6 bases for J; bases not matched to a gene: 10. Germline CDR1 and CDR2: SGHRS and YFSETQ. The CDR3 extends over 14 amino acids. In nucleotides, the CDR3 is TGCGCCAGCTTAAGAGGACAGGGTTCGGATACGCAGTATTTT. It codes for CASLRGQGSDTQYF.

This clonotype showed up just a few times. The CDR3 reads CASSYSIYQPQHF. The CDR3 DNA follows: TGTGCCAGCAGTTACAGTATTTATCAGCCCCAGCATTTT. This sequence joins TRBV27 and TRBJ1-5; D is ambiguous. Looked up from germline, CDR1 is MNHEY and CDR2 is SMNVEV (reference sequence). This CDR3 has 13 amino acids. The V and J ends lost 4 bases and 5 bases respectively, with 9 bases between them.

As regards this clonotype: Just one base apart from a much larger clone, this may be a read error. This chain links TRBV29-1 with TRBJ2-4; tentative D call: TRBD2 (6 bases). CDR1 SQVTM and CDR2 ANQGSEA come from the germline V gene. The CDR3 runs to 11 residues. V was clipped by 3 bases and J by 6 bases, with 6 bases between them. The CDR3 region is CSVEGGNIQYF. The CDR3 DNA is TGCAGCGTTGAGGGGGGAAACATTCAGTACTTC.

The chain has TRBV7-9 and TRBJ1-4; D uncertain. CDR3 size: 13 residues. The V gene's germline CDR1 is SEHNR and CDR2 FQNEAQ (reference sequence). V dropped 5 bases and J dropped 6 bases, with 10 bases sitting between them. CDR3 sequence (DNA): TGTGCCAGCAGCCCAGGTCTATATGAAAAACTGTTTTTT. Its translation: CASSPGLYEKLFF.